The entry below gives a single TCR beta chain sequence along with its context. The sample comes from a study of T cells expressing NK-cell markers. With the 5' RACE reads reprocessed, TCRdb shows one record per CDR3 protein and no DNA. The sample totals some 390,000 distinct CDR3 sequences; its top ten clones hold around 10%. This CDR3 region has 12 residues. Per the germline V gene, CDR1 is DFQATT and CDR2 is SNEGSKA (reference sequence). The sample was blood T cells: a sorted CD56 or NKG2C T cell subset, CD4+ or CD8+ T cells, or bulk PBMC T cells (not recorded which). The chain employs TRBV20-1 and TRBJ2-7; TCRdb returns TRBD1, unconfirmable since there is no DNA. This TCR came from a woman aged 45-65 years in good health. CDR3 region: CSARRGGYEQYF.